The clone carrying this T cell receptor (beta chain) was recorded only once. Its antigen is not identified. Only in-frame clones appear in the TCRdb table, and some are missing; sequencing was by immunoSEQ multiplex PCR. The sample lists 250,000 to 300,000 clones; around 93% were seen once. This CDR3 is built from 15 residues. Germline lookup yields CDR1 MDHEN and CDR2 SYDVKM. The V segment lost 4 bases and the J segment 5 bases; nucleotides outside the gene matches: 4. This entry comes from a study of T cell responses to AZD1222 COVID-19 vaccine. Study observations and caveats: Reportedly, nearly half the spike-specific TCRs target unmutated variant regions. The number of AZD1222 recipients seropositive at baseline was only 6 or 7. At 160-218 and 743-854, vaccine-associated CD4 TCRs were dominant, and they spanned spike.

Here the sequenced sample was peripheral blood, taken 28 days after the second AZD1222 dose. The chain carries TRBV28 and TRBJ1-5, with 11 positions matching TRBD1. The source of this sequence is an adult who received the AZD1222 COVID-19 vaccine. In nucleotides, the CDR3 is TGTGCCAGCAGTTACCGGGACAGGGGGTATCAGCCCCAGCATTTT. Its translation is CASSYRDRGYQPQHF.